This is a list of T cell receptor beta chains from one sample in a study of cytomegalovirus exposure and HLA in healthy donors. Using immunoSEQ multiplex PCR, the repertoire was profiled, and TCRdb retains in-frame clones only, with some absent. Of approximately 170,000 clones in the sample, approximately 73% were seen once. Sequenced material: PBMCs. The receptors originated from a middle-aged man in good health and CMV-seronegative. Both conserved end residues are part of each CDR3. Each record gives: V gene, D gene, CDR3 protein. A D gene is named only where the DNA matches it firmly.

>TRBV20-1|NA
CSASRGTEAFF
>TRBV14|NA
CASSHGGAGEQFF
>TRBV5-1|NA
CASSTFAGVRSGNTEAFF
>TRBV11-3|NA
CASSLVAGGASYEQYF
>TRBV7-9|NA
CASSSALRGTTAKSSPLHF
>TRBV25-1|NA
CASSDDGGTDTQYF
>TRBV9|TRBD1
CASSVGAGGFETQYF
>TRBV14|NA
CASSQDGDRRITDTQYF
>TRBV4-1|NA
CASSQDTAGLYEQYF
>TRBV15|NA
CATPSSGANVLTF
>TRBV10-2|NA
CASSGTDYSNQPQHF
>TRBV6-1|NA
CAATVGGSGNTIYF
>TRBV19|NA
CASKFHHSQETQYF
>TRBV2|TRBD2
CASTERVAGRNEQFF
>TRBV18|NA
CASSPPSSSEAFF
>TRBV6-5|TRBD1
CASLPTGAPYGYTF
>TRBV5-1|NA
CASEPGIGNEQFF
>TRBV5-6|TRBD1
CASSLRDRGSYEQYF
>TRBV4-1|NA
CASSQEGDTYFLAKNIQYF
>TRBV29-1|NA
CSADRTSVRAFF
>TRBV5-1|TRBD2
CASSGNLGLAGYNEQFF
>TRBV6-1|NA
CASSEGDQPQHF
>TRBV27|NA
CASSSHSSGANVLTF